This T cell receptor beta chain is from a study of T cells expressing NK-cell markers. Whole-study findings and limits: For over 5 donors, the dominant NKG2C+ clonotypes made up roughly 1.0-7.0% of their CD8+ T cells.

This CDR3 has 13 residues. CDR1 and CDR2 from the germline V gene are SGDLS and YYNGEE. Turning to this clonotype: Its specificity is not known.

Scientists made TCR beta cDNA using 5'RACE template switching with UMIs. TCRdb processed the 5' RACE reads again and assigns one entry to each CDR3 protein, with no DNA. The sample's table shows roughly 110,000 distinct CDR3 sequences. This chain uses TRBV9 with TRBJ1-2. The sequence was obtained from a woman between 18 and 70 years old in good health. Sequenced: blood T cells: a sorted CD56 or NKG2C T cell subset, CD4+ or CD8+ T cells, or bulk PBMC T cells (not recorded which). The CDR3 here is CASSVMGMGGYTF.